This T cell receptor beta chain was found in a study of response to subunit inactivated influenza vaccine. TCRdb re-analysed the RT-PCR reads in MiXCR, keeping a single row per CDR3 protein. The repertoire holds about 830,000 distinct CDR3 sequences, 15% to 20% seen once, with around 9.9% in the top ten. Findings of the study overall: A suggestion made by the authors is that each seasonal influenza vaccination recruits few new T cells.

This CDR3 has 12 amino acids. In germline, CDR1 is LNHDA, CDR2 SQIVND (reference sequence). V was shortened by 8 bases and J by 9 bases, with 14 bases between the two germline ends. A remark on this clonotype: Its target is unknown.

The input for sequencing was PBMCs from blood, taken 4 to 6 days after vaccination. The genes are TRBV19 and TRBJ1-5; no definite D call. The sequence was obtained from a man over 45 who received an inactivated influenza vaccine. As DNA, the CDR3 is TGTGCCAGTTCCTGGGGAAAGTGGCCCCAGCATTTT. Protein product: CASSWGKWPQHF. Full variable domain (outside the CDR3, taken from reference TRBV19 and TRBJ1-5): DGGITQSPKYLFRKEGQNVTLSCEQNLNHDAMYWYRQDPGQGLRLIYYSQIVNDFQKGDIAEGYSVSREKKESFPLTVTSAQKNPTAFYLCASSWGKWPQHFGDGTRLSIL.